This is a list of T cell receptor beta chains from one sample in a study of T cell repertoires in cytomegalovirus infection. MiXCR, applied by TCRdb to the reads, yields one record per CDR3 protein. This table holds approximately 97,000 distinct CDR3 sequences, approximately 16% found once. Sequencing was carried out using PBMCs. These receptors were taken from a human donor in good health (CMV status not recorded). Some clones in this sample may be carry-over from other donors' samples. CDR3s include the opening cysteine and the closing phenylalanine or tryptophan. A D gene is named only where the DNA matches it firmly. Clone size is given for some rows only: seen once, a few or many times, or a class if the clone is expanded.

V: TRBV24-1
D: TRBD2
J: TRBJ2-1
size: few
CDR3: CATSDLQPSGGYNEQFF
DNA: TGTGCCACCAGTGATTTGCAACCTAGCGGGGGCTACAATGAGCAGTTCTTC

V: TRBV29-1
D: -
J: TRBJ1-3
size: -
CDR3: CSVVPNSGNTIYF
DNA: TGCAGCGTTGTTCCCAACTCTGGAAACACCATATATTTT

V: TRBV7-8
D: TRBD1
J: TRBJ2-7
size: many
CDR3: CASSLTVRQGLSYEQYF
DNA: TGTGCCAGCAGCCTTACCGTGCGACAGGGTCTTTCCTACGAGCAGTACTTC

V: TRBV5-1
D: -
J: TRBJ1-2
size: -
CDR3: CASRNQGGFYGYTF
DNA: TGCGCCAGCAGAAATCAGGGCGGGTTTTATGGCTACACCTTC

V: TRBV7-2
D: -
J: TRBJ2-3
size: -
CDR3: CASSLLREDTQDF
DNA: TGTGCCAGCAGCTTATTAAGGGAAGATACGCAGGATTTT

V: TRBV27
D: -
J: TRBJ2-5
size: -
CDR3: CASSLSRTGRWGETQYF
DNA: TGTGCCAGCAGTTTATCCCGGACGGGACGTTGGGGTGAGACCCAGTACTTC

V: TRBV15
D: -
J: TRBJ1-2
size: -
CDR3: CATSASQGANYGYTF
DNA: TGTGCCACCAGCGCTAGTCAGGGAGCTAACTATGGCTACACCTTC

V: TRBV12-3/TRBV12-4
D: -
J: TRBJ1-1
size: many
CDR3: CASSLGSTEAFF
DNA: TGTGCCAGCAGTTTGGGTTCCACTGAAGCTTTCTTT

V: TRBV28
D: -
J: TRBJ1-6
size: -
CDR3: CASSLALGSSYNSPLHF
DNA: TGTGCCAGCAGTCTAGCCTTAGGGAGCTCCTATAATTCACCCCTCCACTTT

V: TRBV7-9
D: -
J: TRBJ2-5
size: many
CDR3: CASSLGAPFQETQYF
DNA: TGTGCCAGCAGCTTAGGGGCCCCCTTCCAAGAGACCCAGTACTTC

V: TRBV7-2
D: TRBD2
J: TRBJ2-2
size: many
CDR3: CASSLAGTSGKGGELFF
DNA: TGTGCCAGCAGCTTAGCCGGGACTAGCGGGAAGGGCGGGGAGCTGTTTTTT

V: TRBV7-2
D: -
J: TRBJ1-5
size: once
CDR3: CASSLGVTEIQPQHF
DNA: TGTGCCAGCAGCTTAGGCGTGACAGAGATTCAGCCCCAGCATTTT

V: TRBV2
D: -
J: TRBJ2-2
size: -
CDR3: CASILGAGGELFF
DNA: TGTGCCAGCATCCTGGGGGCTGGCGGGGAGCTGTTTTTT

V: TRBV27
D: -
J: TRBJ2-5
size: once
CDR3: CASSRSTGFQETQYF
DNA: TGTGCCAGCAGTCGTTCCACAGGATTCCAAGAGACCCAGTACTTC

V: TRBV5-1
D: TRBD1
J: TRBJ1-1
size: few
CDR3: CASSVLGTGNTEAFF
DNA: TGCGCCAGCAGTGTTTTAGGGACAGGGAACACTGAAGCTTTCTTT

V: TRBV4-2
D: TRBD1
J: TRBJ1-6
size: few
CDR3: CASSQRILKGAGTGNSPLHF
DNA: TGTGCCAGCAGCCAACGGATTCTCAAGGGCGCCGGGACAGGAAATTCACCCCTCCACTTT

V: TRBV9
D: -
J: TRBJ1-2
size: -
CDR3: CASSASVGASNYGYTF
DNA: TGTGCCAGCAGCGCCTCGGTAGGGGCATCGAACTATGGCTACACCTTC

V: TRBV7-2
D: -
J: TRBJ1-2
size: many
CDR3: CASTEETYGYTF
DNA: TGTGCCAGTACGGAGGAAACCTATGGCTACACCTTC

V: TRBV2
D: -
J: TRBJ1-5
size: few
CDR3: CASRETGQPQHF
DNA: TGTGCCAGCAGGGAAACAGGGCAACCCCAGCATTTT

V: TRBV11-2
D: -
J: TRBJ1-6
size: many
CDR3: CASSGRGTTDSPLHF
DNA: TGTGCCAGCAGCGGCCGTGGGACGACGGATTCACCCCTCCACTTT

V: TRBV7-8
D: TRBD2
J: TRBJ2-7
size: many
CDR3: CASSLADGGSYEQYF
DNA: TGTGCCAGCAGCCTCGCCGACGGGGGGTCCTACGAGCAGTACTTC

V: TRBV2
D: TRBD1
J: TRBJ1-5
size: -
CDR3: CASSVGTENYQPQHF
DNA: TGTGCCAGCAGTGTCGGGACAGAAAATTATCAGCCCCAGCATTTT

V: TRBV28
D: -
J: TRBJ1-5
size: many
CDR3: CASTRGRGNQPQHF
DNA: TGTGCCAGCACCCGGGGTCGAGGGAATCAGCCCCAGCATTTT

V: TRBV7-9
D: -
J: TRBJ2-1
size: -
CDR3: CASSFAGAHNEQFF
DNA: TGTGCCAGCAGCTTCGCCGGGGCGCACAATGAGCAGTTCTTC

V: TRBV7-9
D: -
J: TRBJ1-2
size: few
CDR3: CASSLGRGGYTF
DNA: TGTGCCAGCAGCTTAGGGAGGGGTGGCTACACCTTC

V: TRBV20-1
D: -
J: TRBJ2-1
size: -
CDR3: CSARDLAEPSLNEQFF
DNA: TGCAGTGCTAGAGATCTGGCAGAACCAAGCCTGAATGAGCAGTTCTTC

V: TRBV7-2
D: -
J: TRBJ1-5
size: many
CDR3: CASSLGTGAGAGYQPQHF
DNA: TGTGCCAGCAGCCTAGGGACGGGGGCGGGGGCTGGGTATCAGCCCCAGCATTTT

V: TRBV29-1
D: -
J: TRBJ2-3
size: -
CDR3: CSVPGVLDTQYF
DNA: TGCAGCGTTCCAGGAGTGCTAGATACGCAGTATTTT

V: TRBV11-3
D: -
J: TRBJ2-1
size: -
CDR3: CASSQLGATLDNEQFF
DNA: TGTGCCAGCAGCCAGCTGGGGGCGACCCTTGACAATGAGCAGTTCTTC

V: TRBV14
D: -
J: TRBJ2-4
size: -
CDR3: CASSQERALIQYF
DNA: TGTGCCAGCAGCCAAGAGAGGGCCCTCATTCAGTACTTC

V: TRBV7-2
D: TRBD2
J: TRBJ2-7
size: many
CDR3: CASSWSGGGSYEQYF
DNA: TGTGCCAGCAGCTGGAGCGGGGGGGGTTCCTACGAGCAGTACTTC

V: TRBV13
D: TRBD2
J: TRBJ2-7
size: few
CDR3: CASSPPLAGALYEQYF
DNA: TGTGCCAGCAGCCCCCCGCTAGCGGGGGCCCTCTACGAGCAGTACTTC

V: TRBV7-3
D: -
J: TRBJ1-1
size: many
CDR3: CASSRFGLGSTEAFF
DNA: TGTGCCAGCAGCCGATTTGGGCTGGGATCGACTGAAGCTTTCTTT

V: TRBV7-9
D: -
J: TRBJ2-3
size: many
CDR3: CASRPRTGIRDTQYF
DNA: TGTGCCAGCAGGCCTCGGACGGGAATCAGAGATACGCAGTATTTT

V: TRBV12-5
D: -
J: TRBJ2-3
size: few
CDR3: CASGFPLDKDTQYF
DNA: TGTGCTAGTGGTTTCCCCCTAGACAAAGATACGCAGTATTTT